This T cell receptor gamma chain stems from a study of gamma-delta T cells after stem cell transplantation. The J segment lost 3 bases and the V segment lost 3 bases, leaving 2 bases of the junction unmatched. Germline V lookup: CDR1 GITISATS, CDR2 ISYDGTV (reference sequence). CDR3 size: 16 residues. This clone showed up just a few times. This sequence is one base from a far larger clone and is likely a read error. Other nucleotide sequences in the sample specify the same CDR3. TCRdb re-analyzed the RT-PCR reads via CATT. The sample shows thousands of gamma-chain clones, approximately 20% of them seen only once.

The chain joins TRGV9 to TRGJP. This sequence originates from a human donor. It is not recorded whose cells these are; they may come from a transplant donor. Sequencing was performed on gamma-delta T cells. The chain's CDR3 is CALWELQELGKKIKVF. DNA of the CDR3: TGTGCCTTGTGGGAGCTGCAAGAGTTGGGCAAAAAAATCAAGGTATTT.